The rows below give T cell receptor beta chains drawn from one sample of a study of T cell repertoires in cytomegalovirus infection. These TCRs are of unknown antigen specificity. TCRdb reanalysed the reads using MiXCR and keeps one entry per CDR3 protein. The table has 90,000 to 130,000 distinct CDR3 sequences, around 10% seen once. Source material: PBMCs, sequenced either directly or after in vitro stimulation (not recorded which). These receptors all come from a human donor in good health (CMV status not recorded). Some clones in this sample may be carry-over from other donors' samples. Each CDR3 is given without its conserved first and last residue. The order of the fields is V gene, J gene, clone size, CDR3 protein. Clone size is shown for a subset of rows, as once, few, many or a class of expanded clone.

>TRBV7-2|TRBJ1-1|many
ASNLVGGLGTEAF
>TRBV5-6|TRBJ2-5|many
ASSSVKVAEETQY
>TRBV18|TRBJ1-5|-
ASSRTGPRPNQPQH
>TRBV20-1|TRBJ2-3|-
SALDLTDTQY
>TRBV19|TRBJ2-3|-
ASREDGLGPDTQY
>TRBV24-1|TRBJ1-5|many
ATSDSRTGNQPQH
>TRBV7-6|TRBJ2-7|many
ASSLETGLYEQY
>TRBV12-3/TRBV12-4|TRBJ1-1|many
ASSLQGFTEAF
>TRBV6-2/TRBV6-3|TRBJ2-1|-
ASRGTYNEQL
>TRBV19|TRBJ2-1|-
ASISNAAGRVQF
>TRBV7-9|TRBJ2-1|many
ASSPTSGRAIEQF
>TRBV28|TRBJ2-1|-
ASSLREGHVNEQF
>TRBV7-8|TRBJ2-1|many
ASSPSTGRYNEQF
>TRBV4-1|TRBJ1-1|many
ASSQGRDTEAF
>TRBV7-2|TRBJ2-5|many
ASSQMAPLRGGFQETQY
>TRBV7-6|TRBJ2-3|many
ASSLGAAGGSDTQY
>TRBV28|TRBJ2-1|-
ASSLDQRAYNEQF
>TRBV28|TRBJ2-4|few
ASNEQGRGNIQY
>TRBV7-3|TRBJ2-3|many
ASSLDPGDRSLN
>TRBV5-4|TRBJ2-1|many
ASSSSGLSSYNEQF
>TRBV19|TRBJ1-2|few
ASKTGRGNYGYT
>TRBV20-1|TRBJ2-3|many
SAGGLAGDTDTQY
>TRBV3-1|TRBJ2-1|-
ASSQGVVRDSEF
>TRBV7-2|TRBJ1-4|many
ASSTPDRREKLF
>TRBV6-5|TRBJ1-1|many
ASSYSGGMNTEAF
>TRBV7-2|TRBJ1-1|many
ASREGRAHNTEAF
>TRBV7-2|TRBJ1-5|many
ASSLAARGNQPQH
>TRBV29-1|TRBJ1-3|few
SVAGTPFDGGNTIY
>TRBV14|TRBJ1-2|few
ASSQEGSVGYT
>TRBV7-8|TRBJ2-1|many
ASSLSVGGRALSNEQF
>TRBV5-1|TRBJ1-1|-
ASSLGSEAF
>TRBV28|TRBJ2-1|many
ASSLAPGRSYNEQF
>TRBV6-2/TRBV6-3|TRBJ2-1|-
ASSAGQGSSYNEQF
>TRBV6-6|TRBJ2-5|many
ASSYSRVVAGGDGATQY
>TRBV12-5|TRBJ2-4|-
ASGLVLGGLAGGKGENIQY
>TRBV2|TRBJ2-1|few
ASSGDYYNEQF
>TRBV7-2|TRBJ2-5|many
ASSRLEGWETQY
>TRBV19|TRBJ1-1|few
ASTPDRGRGNTEAF
>TRBV28|TRBJ2-2|few
ASSLFVEAGELF
>TRBV6-1|TRBJ2-3|-
ASTRQGADTQY
>TRBV7-2|TRBJ2-3|many
ASSLRTGRADTQY
>TRBV5-8|TRBJ2-2|-
ASSPGRELF
>TRBV6-2/TRBV6-3|TRBJ2-1|many
ASETTTSYNEQF
>TRBV27|TRBJ1-6|-
ASSLQLTEDYNSPLH
>TRBV7-8|TRBJ1-2|many
ASSSGLDRGFSYT
>TRBV7-2|TRBJ2-2|many
ASSTRLAAQGTGELF
>TRBV19|TRBJ2-5|many
ASKLSWGRGQETQY
>TRBV6-2/TRBV6-3|TRBJ1-5|-
ASSYPRTGRSNQPQH
>TRBV4-3|TRBJ1-2|-
ASSQGDGYGYT
>TRBV7-2|TRBJ1-5|many
ASSFQGAQPQH
>TRBV27|TRBJ2-1|-
ASSPRLAGGPIEQF
>TRBV12-3/TRBV12-4|TRBJ1-2|few
ASSPRTGFYGYT
>TRBV7-2|TRBJ2-5|many
ASSLFSGREGETQY
>TRBV7-2|TRBJ2-5|-
ASSLGITRAQY
>TRBV11-2|TRBJ1-1|-
ASSLLGLGNTEAF